One sample yielded the 25 T cell receptor beta chains listed below, sequenced in a study of PD-L1 blockade in urothelial cancer. Sequencing was performed with immunoSEQ multiplex PCR; in TCRdb, only in-frame clones are kept and a portion is missing. The sample shows more than 45,000 clones, about four fifths of them seen only once. The starting material was PBMCs, obtained around atezolizumab (anti-PD-L1) treatment. The source is a man aged 70 or older with urothelial cancer.

The chain employs TRBV27 and TRBJ2-1; TRBD2 aligns across 11 bases. The CDR3 sequence is 14 residues long. CDR1 is MNHEY and CDR2 is SMNVEV in the germline V gene (reference sequence). Trimming removed 8 bases from V and 7 bases from J; junction bases left unmatched: 7. The chain's CDR3 is CASVGLAGGNEQFF. As DNA, the CDR3 is TGTGCCAGCGTGGGGCTAGCGGGAGGAAATGAGCAGTTCTTC.

This clone has more than one count but fewer than ten. The chain carries TRBV30 and TRBJ1-5; tentatively, D is TRBD1 (5 bases). The germline V gene encodes CDR1 GTSNPN and CDR2 SVGIG (reference sequence). Trimming stripped 3 bases from V and 0 bases from J, with 9 bases between. The CDR3 totals 14 residues. The chain's CDR3 is CAWSGHYSNQPQHF. DNA for the CDR3: TGTGCCTGGAGCGGACATTATAGCAATCAGCCCCAGCATTTT.

The rearrangement joins TRBV11-2 to TRBJ1-5; weak D call: TRBD1 (6 bases). CDR1 is SGHAT, CDR2 FQNNGV, per germline. The CDR3 runs 13 residues. V was pared by 5 bases and J by 7 bases, with 12 bases between. Written as DNA, the CDR3 is TGTGCCAGCAGCCAACAGGGAGCGCAGCCCCAGCATTTT. Translating it yields CASSQQGAQPQHF.

V usage is TRBV6-1 and J usage is TRBJ2-1; 8 bases match TRBD1. V was pared by 8 bases and J by 7 bases, with 7 bases of the junction left unmatched. CDR1 and CDR2 (germline): MNHNS, SASEGT. The CDR3 is made up of 13 amino acids. CDR3 sequence reads: CASAGQGGNEQFF. CDR3 DNA: TGTGCCAGCGCCGGACAGGGCGGGAATGAGCAGTTCTTC.

The rearrangement uses TRBV5-4 and TRBJ1-1; 10 nucleotides line up with TRBD1. The CDR3 consists of 16 residues. From germline, CDR1 is SGHNT and CDR2 YYREEE (reference sequence). V gave up 4 bases and J gave up 0 bases; unmatched junction bases: 6. CDR3 in DNA: TGTGCCAGCAGCCGTGACAGGGGGCTAATGAACACTGAAGCTTTCTTT. As protein: CASSRDRGLMNTEAFF.

As concerns this clone: An end of the junction differs from the germline gene, which may be a read error. The V call is TRBV7-7, the J call TRBJ2-5; 9 nucleotides align to TRBD2. There are 15 residues in the CDR3. Germline CDR1 reads SSHAT; CDR2 reads FNYEAQ (reference sequence). The DNA for the CDR3 is TGTGCTAGCAGCCCGACTAGCGGTGAATCAAGGACCCAGTACTTC. Translating gives CASSPTSGESRTQYF.

This rearrangement joins TRBV5-8 to TRBJ1-4, with D hard to call. V dropped 4 bases and J dropped 7 bases, with 17 bases sitting between them. Germline CDR1 reads SGHTS; CDR2 reads YDEGEE. This CDR3 contains 15 residues. The CDR3 loop is CASSRRGIAGEKLFF. CDR3 bases: TGTGCCAGCAGCCGACGCGGCATTGCGGGTGAAAAACTGTTTTTT.

This chain joins TRBV6-5 and TRBJ1-1; perhaps TRBD1 as D (5 bases). CDR1 is MNHEY, CDR2 SVGAGI, per germline. The germline V and J ends were trimmed by 3 bases and 6 bases, with 11 bases remaining between them. The CDR3 has 13 residues. The CDR3 DNA reads as TGTGCCAGCAGTTATTCAGGGTTTGCTGAAGCTTTCTTT. Its translation: CASSYSGFAEAFF.

The chain has TRBV10-2 and TRBJ2-3; 13 nucleotides align to TRBD2. Germline CDR1 WSHSY, CDR2 SAAADI. V lost 3 bases to trimming and J lost 5 bases; unmatched junction nucleotides: 11. CDR3 length: 18 residues. CDR3 in DNA: TGCGCCAGCAGTGATGTGGGAGGACTAGCGGGAGTTATAGATACGCAGTATTTT. Amino acid sequence: CASSDVGGLAGVIDTQYF.

This chain connects TRBV11-2 to TRBJ2-7; TRBD2 matches at 10 bases. This CDR3 is built from 14 residues. V gave up 5 bases and J gave up 0 bases; unmatched junction bases: 1. Germline V gene sequence: CDR1 SGHAT, CDR2 FQNNGV. For the CDR3, the DNA is TGTGCCAGCAGCCTAGCGGGAGCCTCCTACGAGCAGTACTTC. This gives the protein CASSLAGASYEQYF.

V is TRBV4-1 and J is TRBJ1-3; D not resolved. Germline V gene data show CDR1 as MGHRA and CDR2 as YSYEKL. V was trimmed by 2 bases and J by 0 bases, leaving 17 bases between them. This CDR3 is 18 amino acids long. The CDR3, as DNA: TGCGCCAGCAGCCAAACTGGGTTACGCGGCAGCTCTGGAAACACCATATATTTT. It translates to CASSQTGLRGSSGNTIYF.

This sequence joins TRBV4-2 and TRBJ2-1; 14 nucleotides match TRBD2. The CDR3 loop spans 16 amino acids. J gave up 6 bases and V 5 bases, and 6 bases lay outside the gene matches. In germline, CDR1 is LGHNA, CDR2 YNFKEQ. In nucleotides, the CDR3 is TGTGCCAGCAGCTTCCCGACTAGCGGGAGGGCCAATGAGCAGTTCTTC. It yields the protein CASSFPTSGRANEQFF.

V gene TRBV5-1 combines with J gene TRBJ2-2; TRBD2 matches 13 bases. Germline trimming cut 1 base from V and 2 bases from J; bases unmatched to any gene: 5. CDR1 and CDR2 (germline): SGHRS, YFSETQ. This CDR3 contains 18 residues. The CDR3 sequence: CASSLLGLAGVNTGELFF. The CDR3 DNA reads TGCGCCAGCAGCTTGCTCGGACTAGCGGGAGTCAACACCGGGGAGCTGTTTTTT. Drawing the rest from reference TRBV5-1 and TRBJ2-2, the complete variable domain is KAGVTQTPRYLIKTRGQQVTLSCSPISGHRSVSWYQQTPGQGLQFLFEYFSETQRNKGNFPGRFSGRQFSNSRSEMNVSTLELGDSALYLCASSLLGLAGVNTGELFFGEGSRLTVL.

The V gene is TRBV6-5, the J gene TRBJ1-4, with 7 bases fitting TRBD1. The V and J ends lost 4 bases and 3 bases, in that order; junction bases with no gene match: 5. Germline lookup yields CDR1 MNHEY and CDR2 SVGAGI. This CDR3 has 15 residues. The chain's CDR3 is CASSSPGQPNEKLFF. In DNA form, the CDR3 reads TGTGCCAGCAGTTCCCCGGGACAGCCTAATGAAAAACTGTTTTTT.

J is TRBJ2-6 and V is TRBV6-1, with 9 bases that match TRBD1. Germline V gene data show CDR1 as MNHNS and CDR2 as SASEGT. The length of the CDR3 is 15 residues. The V gene end was trimmed by 4 bases and the J gene end by 3 bases; junction bases not matched to a gene: 1. The CDR3 region has the DNA TGTGCCAGCAGTGGGGACAGGGTTGGGGCCAACGTCCTGACTTTC. Translated: CASSGDRVGANVLTF.

This clone was seen a few times. The chain recombines TRBV6-6 with TRBJ2-2; 8 bases fit TRBD2. Germline CDR1 reads MNHNY; CDR2 reads SVGAGI (reference sequence). The CDR3 length is 12 residues. With 11 bases clipped from V and 8 bases from J, the junction kept 7 bases outside the gene matches. The CDR3 reads CAGLARGGELFF. CDR3 nucleotide sequence: TGTGCCGGACTAGCCAGGGGAGGGGAGCTGTTTTTT.

The V and J genes are TRBV19 and TRBJ1-1; TRBD1 agrees at 9 bases. The CDR3 is made up of 15 amino acids. Germline CDR1 and CDR2: LNHDA and SQIVND (reference sequence). The trim removed 4 bases at V and 3 bases at J, leaving 6 bases unmatched. The CDR3 sequence is CASSTTTGGDTEAFF. Written as DNA, the CDR3 is TGTGCCAGTAGTACCACGACAGGGGGAGACACTGAAGCTTTCTTT.

The chain employs TRBV19 and TRBJ1-5; 7 nucleotides agree with TRBD1. V trimming: 5 bases; J trimming: 7 bases; junction bases outside the gene matches: 8. CDR3 length: 14 residues. Germline V gene data show CDR1 as LNHDA and CDR2 as SQIVND (reference sequence). CDR3 in amino acids: CASSVTGWDQPQHF. The CDR3 DNA reads as TGTGCCAGTAGTGTGACAGGGTGGGACCAGCCCCAGCATTTT.

The V gene is TRBV5-1, the J gene TRBJ2-7; 7 bases agree with TRBD1. Germline V gene lookup returns CDR1 SGHRS and CDR2 YFSETQ. This CDR3 contains 17 residues. The J segment lost 4 bases and the V segment lost 0 bases, leaving 13 bases of the junction unmatched. The CDR3: CASSLAAGTAGSYEQYF. The CDR3 region has the DNA TGCGCCAGCAGCTTGGCCGCCGGGACAGCCGGATCGTACGAGCAGTACTTC.

This clone has just one count. The chain combines TRBV18 with TRBJ2-7; tentative D call: TRBD1 (7 bases). Trimming left V 1 base short and J 4 bases short, with 14 bases between. The CDR3 contains 15 residues. The germline V gene encodes CDR1 KGHSH and CDR2 LQKENI. The CDR3 sequence: CASSPLGAGGYEQYF. The CDR3 nucleotides are TGTGCCAGCTCACCACTAGGAGCAGGGGGGTACGAGCAGTACTTC.

This clone showed up just a few times. The chain uses TRBV29-1 and TRBJ2-3; 7 nucleotides match TRBD2. Trimming cost V 3 bases and J 1 base; bases outside gene matches: 1. The CDR3 runs 13 residues. Per the germline V gene, CDR1 is SQVTM and CDR2 is ANQGSEA. The CDR3 reads CSVDRGGTDTQYF. The CDR3 DNA reads TGCAGCGTTGACCGGGGGGGCACAGATACGCAGTATTTT.

V and J are TRBV25-1 and TRBJ2-1; 9 nucleotides line up with TRBD2. J lost 2 bases, V lost 4 bases, and 3 bases had no gene match. The CDR3 contains 15 residues. Germline loops: CDR1 MGHDK, CDR2 SYGVNS. The CDR3 DNA sequence: TGTGCCAGCAGTGGGGCGGGGGGGCCCTACAATGAGCAGTTCTTC. Protein product: CASSGAGGPYNEQFF. Combining the CDR3 with reference TRBV25-1 and TRBJ2-1 gives the whole variable domain EADIYQTPRYLVIGTGKKITLECSQTMGHDKMYWYQQDPGMELHLIHYSYGVNSTEKGDLSSESTVSRIRTEHFPLTLESARPSHTSQYLCASSGAGGPYNEQFFGPGTRLTVL.

The chain uses TRBV5-1 and TRBJ2-5; 11 positions match TRBD2. The J segment lost 4 bases and the V segment lost 4 bases, leaving 9 bases of the junction unmatched. CDR1 SGHRS and CDR2 YFSETQ come from the germline V gene. The CDR3 is 16 residues long. The CDR3 protein is CASSTGTSGSGETQYF. The CDR3 region has the DNA TGCGCCAGCAGCACCGGAACTAGCGGGAGCGGAGAGACCCAGTACTTC.

The chain is built from TRBV19 and TRBJ2-7, with a tentative D call TRBD2 (5 bases). Trimming shortened V by 7 bases and J by 1 base, and 14 bases separated the two germline ends. The germline V gene has CDR1 LNHDA and CDR2 SQIVND (reference sequence). The CDR3 totals 14 residues. CDR3 amino acids: CASIGSGPSYEQYF. For the CDR3, the DNA is TGTGCCAGTATTGGAAGCGGCCCTTCCTACGAGCAGTACTTC.

A single count supports this clone. The chain recombines TRBV6-5 with TRBJ1-3, with unresolved D. Germline V gives CDR1 MNHEY, CDR2 SVGAGI. Trimming took off 6 bases at V and 2 bases at J, with 11 bases between the two ends. The CDR3 extends over 14 amino acids. This chain's CDR3 is CASSSSNTGNTIYF. In nucleotides, the CDR3 is TGTGCCAGCAGCTCATCCAACACTGGAAACACCATATATTTT.